Described below is a single T cell receptor beta chain sequence and its context. The CDR3 totals 18 residues. J was trimmed by 2 bases and V by 1 base; bases with no gene match: 13. Germline V lookup: CDR1 SGHRS, CDR2 YFSETQ. Using immunoSEQ multiplex PCR, the repertoire was profiled, and TCRdb retains in-frame clones only, with some absent. This table has 100,000 to 150,000 clones, roughly 90% appearing once. This sample is drawn from a study of T cell responses to AZD1222 COVID-19 vaccine. The sequencing here drew on peripheral blood, taken 28 days after the second AZD1222 dose. The sequence was obtained from an adult who received the AZD1222 COVID-19 vaccine. The chain recombines TRBV5-1 with TRBJ1-1; 8 bases match TRBD1. DNA of the CDR3: TGCGCCAGCAGCTTGCGCCAAGGTCCGGGACAGGTAAACACTGAAGCTTTCTTT. Amino acid sequence: CASSLRQGPGQVNTEAFF.